The 5 T cell receptor beta chains reported below all come from one sample, sequenced in a study of T cell responses to AZD1222 COVID-19 vaccine. Profiling relied on immunoSEQ multiplex PCR, and the TCRdb table lists in-frame clones only, not all of them. The table includes tens of thousands of clones, around nine tenths detected once. Here the sequenced sample was peripheral blood, taken on day 0 of MenACWY control vaccination. All receptors derive from an adult in good health.

The chain is built from TRBV15 and TRBJ2-7; the D gene is possibly TRBD2 (6 bases). Germline CDR1 is LNHNV and CDR2 is YYDKDF (reference sequence). V was trimmed by 3 bases and J by 3 bases, leaving 15 bases between them. This CDR3 comprises 15 residues. DNA for the CDR3: TGTGCCACCAGCAGCGATAAGGGACTCGGCTACGAGCAGTACTTC. Translation gives CATSSDKGLGYEQYF.

The chain carries TRBV4-2 and TRBJ2-2; D might be TRBD1 or TRBD2, each matching 5 bases. The germline V gene has CDR1 LGHNA and CDR2 YNFKEQ. The V end lost 0 bases, the J end lost 6 bases, and 14 bases lay between the germline ends. This CDR3 is built from 16 residues. CDR3 in DNA: TGTGCCAGCAGCCAAGAGCAGGGCGAGGGGTCCGGGGAGCTGTTTTTT. This translates into CASSQEQGEGSGELFF.

The V gene is TRBV7-2, the J gene TRBJ1-6; 7 bases agree with TRBD1. CDR1 and CDR2 (germline): SGHTA, FQGNSA. Unmatched junction bases numbered 12, after V lost 8 bases and J lost 11 bases. The CDR3 runs to 14 residues. The CDR3 sequence is CASRSTGEVPPLHF. The CDR3 region has the DNA TGTGCCAGCCGGAGTACAGGGGAGGTCCCACCCCTCCACTTT. The variable domain in full, with the rest retrieved from reference TRBV7-2 and TRBJ1-6, is GAGVSQSPSNKVTEKGKDVELRCDPISGHTALYWYRQSLGQGLEFLIYFQGNSAPDKSGLPSDRFSAERTGGSVSTLTIQRTQQEDSAVYLCASRSTGEVPPLHFGNGTRLTVT.

The chain is built from TRBV29-1 and TRBJ1-5, with D unresolved. This CDR3 is built from 12 residues. Trimming left V 4 bases short and J 6 bases short, with 10 bases between. CDR1 and CDR2 from the germline V gene are SQVTM and ANQGSEA. CDR3 loop: CSVAPAGQPQHF. The CDR3 DNA is TGCAGCGTTGCCCCTGCGGGTCAGCCCCAGCATTTT.

The chain uses TRBV15 and TRBJ2-3; 10 bases match TRBD2. Trimming cost V 7 bases and J 3 bases; bases outside gene matches: 7. The CDR3 has 15 amino acids. Germline V gene data show CDR1 as LNHNV and CDR2 as YYDKDF (reference sequence). CDR3 in amino acids: CATTTGTSVTDTQYF. In DNA, the CDR3 is TGTGCCACCACTACCGGGACTAGCGTGACAGATACGCAGTATTTT.